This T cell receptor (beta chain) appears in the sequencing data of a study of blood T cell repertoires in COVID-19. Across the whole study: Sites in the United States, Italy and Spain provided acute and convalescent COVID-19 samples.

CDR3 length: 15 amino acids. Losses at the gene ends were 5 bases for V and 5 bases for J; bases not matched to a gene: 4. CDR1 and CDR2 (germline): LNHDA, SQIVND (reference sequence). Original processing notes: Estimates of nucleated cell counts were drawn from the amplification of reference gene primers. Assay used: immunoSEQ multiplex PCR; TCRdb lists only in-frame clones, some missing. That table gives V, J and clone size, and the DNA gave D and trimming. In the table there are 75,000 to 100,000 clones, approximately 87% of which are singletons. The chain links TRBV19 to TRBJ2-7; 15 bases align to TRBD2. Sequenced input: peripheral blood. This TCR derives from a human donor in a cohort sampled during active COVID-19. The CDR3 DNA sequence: TGTGCCAGTAGTGGGGGACTAGCGGGAGGACACGAGCAGTACTTC. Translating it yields CASSGGLAGGHEQYF.